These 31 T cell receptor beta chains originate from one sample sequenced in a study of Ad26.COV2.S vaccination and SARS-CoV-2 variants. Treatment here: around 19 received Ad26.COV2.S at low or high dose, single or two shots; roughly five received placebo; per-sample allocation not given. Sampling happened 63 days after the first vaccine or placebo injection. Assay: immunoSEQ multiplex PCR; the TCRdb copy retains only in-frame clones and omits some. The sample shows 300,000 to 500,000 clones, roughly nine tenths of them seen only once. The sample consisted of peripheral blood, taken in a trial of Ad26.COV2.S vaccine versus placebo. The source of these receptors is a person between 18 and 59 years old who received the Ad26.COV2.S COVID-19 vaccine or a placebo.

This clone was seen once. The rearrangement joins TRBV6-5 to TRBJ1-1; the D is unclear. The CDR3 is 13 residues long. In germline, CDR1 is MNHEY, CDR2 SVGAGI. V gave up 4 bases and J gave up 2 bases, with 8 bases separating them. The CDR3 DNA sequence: TGTGCCAGCAGTTCTCAGGTAAACACTGAAGCTTTCTTT. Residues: CASSSQVNTEAFF.

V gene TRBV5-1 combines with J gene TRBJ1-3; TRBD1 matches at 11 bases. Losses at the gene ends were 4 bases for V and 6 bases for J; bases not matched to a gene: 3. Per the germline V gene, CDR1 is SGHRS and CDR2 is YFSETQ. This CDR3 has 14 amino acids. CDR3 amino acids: CASSPGQGANTIYF. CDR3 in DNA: TGCGCCAGCAGCCCCGGACAGGGGGCAAACACCATATATTTT.

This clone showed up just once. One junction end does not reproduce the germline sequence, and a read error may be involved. The CDR3 region is CASSRTISGGANKEQFF. The CDR3, as DNA: TGTGCCAGCAGCCGTACCATCAGCGGGGGGGCTAACAAAGAGCAGTTCTTC. V gene TRBV27 combines with J gene TRBJ2-1; 10 bases agree with TRBD2. This CDR3 has 17 amino acids. CDR1 and CDR2 (germline): MNHEY, SMNVEV (reference sequence).

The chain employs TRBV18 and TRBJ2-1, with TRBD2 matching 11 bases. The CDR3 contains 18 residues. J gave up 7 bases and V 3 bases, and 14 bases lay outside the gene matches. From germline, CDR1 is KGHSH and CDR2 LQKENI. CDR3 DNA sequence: TGTGCCAGCTCACCCCCACGTAGCGGGGGGGGCCAAGGGAATGAGCAGTTCTTC. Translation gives CASSPPRSGGGQGNEQFF.

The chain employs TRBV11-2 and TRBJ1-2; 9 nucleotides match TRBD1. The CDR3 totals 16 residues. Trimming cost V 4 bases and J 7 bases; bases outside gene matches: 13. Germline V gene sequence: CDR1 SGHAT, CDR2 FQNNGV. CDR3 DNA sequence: TGTGCCAGCAGCTCGACCGGGACAGGGTATCGAAGTGGCTACACCTTC. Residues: CASSSTGTGYRSGYTF.

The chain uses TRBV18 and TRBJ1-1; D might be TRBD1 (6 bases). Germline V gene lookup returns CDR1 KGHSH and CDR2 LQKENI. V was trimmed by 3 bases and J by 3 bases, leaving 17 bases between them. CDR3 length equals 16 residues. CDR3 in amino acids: CASSPSSDRGHTEAFF. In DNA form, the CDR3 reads TGTGCCAGCTCACCCTCTTCGGACAGAGGGCACACTGAAGCTTTCTTT.

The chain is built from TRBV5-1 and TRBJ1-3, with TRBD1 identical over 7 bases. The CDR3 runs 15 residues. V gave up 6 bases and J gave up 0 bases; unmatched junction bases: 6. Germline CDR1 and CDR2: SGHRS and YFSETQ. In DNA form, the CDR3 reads TGCGCCAGCACCGCGACAGGGCGCTCTGGAAACACCATATATTTT. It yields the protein CASTATGRSGNTIYF.

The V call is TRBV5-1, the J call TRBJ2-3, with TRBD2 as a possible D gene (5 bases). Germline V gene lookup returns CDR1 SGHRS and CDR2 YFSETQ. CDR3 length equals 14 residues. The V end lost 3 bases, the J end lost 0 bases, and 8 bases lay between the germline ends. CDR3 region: CASSSGLSTDTQYF. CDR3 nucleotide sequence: TGCGCCAGCAGCTCTGGACTCAGCACAGATACGCAGTATTTT.

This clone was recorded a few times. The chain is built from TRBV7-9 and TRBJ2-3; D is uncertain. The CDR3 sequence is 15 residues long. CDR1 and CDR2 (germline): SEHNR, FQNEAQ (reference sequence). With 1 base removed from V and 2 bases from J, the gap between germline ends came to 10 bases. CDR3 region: CASSLVLGNTDTQYF. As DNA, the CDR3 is TGTGCCAGCAGCTTAGTTCTGGGTAACACAGATACGCAGTATTTT.

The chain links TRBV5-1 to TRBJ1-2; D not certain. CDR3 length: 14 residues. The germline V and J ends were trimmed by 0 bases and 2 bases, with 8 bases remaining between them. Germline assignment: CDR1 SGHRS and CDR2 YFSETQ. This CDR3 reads CASSLDDWNYGYTF. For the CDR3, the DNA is TGCGCCAGCAGCTTGGACGACTGGAACTATGGCTACACCTTC.

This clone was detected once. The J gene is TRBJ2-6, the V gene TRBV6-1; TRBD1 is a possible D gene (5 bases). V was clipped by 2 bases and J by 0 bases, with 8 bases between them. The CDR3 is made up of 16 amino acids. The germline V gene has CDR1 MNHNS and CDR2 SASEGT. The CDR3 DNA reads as TGTGCCAGCAGTGAAATAGGGGTCTCTGGGGCCAACGTCCTGACTTTC. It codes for CASSEIGVSGANVLTF.

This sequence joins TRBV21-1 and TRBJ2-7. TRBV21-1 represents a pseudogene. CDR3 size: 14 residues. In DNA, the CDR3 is TGTGCCAGATCTCAAGAACGGATCTCCTACGAGCAGTACTTC. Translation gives CARSQERISYEQYF.

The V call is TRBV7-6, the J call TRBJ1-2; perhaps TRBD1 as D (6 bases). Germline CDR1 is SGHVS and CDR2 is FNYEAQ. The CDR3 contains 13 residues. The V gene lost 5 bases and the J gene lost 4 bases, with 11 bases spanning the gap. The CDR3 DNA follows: TGTGCCAGCAGCCCTCAGGGGAGCTATGGCTACACCTTC. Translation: CASSPQGSYGYTF.

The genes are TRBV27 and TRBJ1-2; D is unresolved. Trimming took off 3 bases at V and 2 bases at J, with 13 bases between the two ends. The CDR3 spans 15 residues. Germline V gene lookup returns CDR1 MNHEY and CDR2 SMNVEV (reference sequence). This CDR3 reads CASSLGPDGNYGYTF. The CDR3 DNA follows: TGTGCCAGCAGTTTGGGTCCAGACGGGAACTATGGCTACACCTTC.

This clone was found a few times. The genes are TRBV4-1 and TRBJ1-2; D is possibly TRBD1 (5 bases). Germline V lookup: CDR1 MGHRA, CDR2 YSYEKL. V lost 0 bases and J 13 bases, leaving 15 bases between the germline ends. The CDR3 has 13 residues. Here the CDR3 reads CASSQDEGTACTF. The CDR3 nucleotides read TGCGCCAGCAGCCAAGATGAAGGGACCGCGTGCACCTTC.

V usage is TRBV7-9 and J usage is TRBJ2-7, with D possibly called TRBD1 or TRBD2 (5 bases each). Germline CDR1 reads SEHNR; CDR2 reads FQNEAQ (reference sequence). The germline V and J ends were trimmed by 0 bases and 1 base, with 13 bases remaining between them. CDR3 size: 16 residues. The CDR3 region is CASSLALGDGSYEQYF. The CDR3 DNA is TGTGCCAGCAGCTTAGCGTTAGGGGACGGTTCCTACGAGCAGTACTTC.

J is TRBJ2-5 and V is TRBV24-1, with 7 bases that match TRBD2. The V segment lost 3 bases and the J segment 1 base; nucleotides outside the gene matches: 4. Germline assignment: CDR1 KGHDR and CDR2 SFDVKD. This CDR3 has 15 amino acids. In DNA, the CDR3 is TGTGCCACCAGTGATAGCGGGGCCGCCCAAGAGACCCAGTACTTC. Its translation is CATSDSGAAQETQYF.

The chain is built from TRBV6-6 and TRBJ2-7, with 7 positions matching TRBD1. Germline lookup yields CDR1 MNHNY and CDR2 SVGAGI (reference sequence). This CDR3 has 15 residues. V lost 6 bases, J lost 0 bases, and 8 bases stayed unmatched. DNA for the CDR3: TGTGCCAGCAGGCTCGGACAGGACGCCTCCTACGAGCAGTACTTC. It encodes CASRLGQDASYEQYF.

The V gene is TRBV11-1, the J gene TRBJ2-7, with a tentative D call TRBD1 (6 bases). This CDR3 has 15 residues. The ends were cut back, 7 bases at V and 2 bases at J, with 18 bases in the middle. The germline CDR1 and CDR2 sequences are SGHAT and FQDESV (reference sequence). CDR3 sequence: CASTPTGTTTYEQYF. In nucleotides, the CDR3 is TGTGCCAGCACCCCCACAGGGACCACTACCTACGAGCAGTACTTC.

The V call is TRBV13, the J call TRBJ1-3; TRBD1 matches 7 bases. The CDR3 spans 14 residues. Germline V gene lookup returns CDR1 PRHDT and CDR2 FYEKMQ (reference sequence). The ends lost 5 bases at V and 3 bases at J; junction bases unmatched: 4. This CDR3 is CASSRGQNGNTIYF. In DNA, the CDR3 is TGTGCCAGCAGCCGGGGACAGAATGGAAACACCATATATTTT.

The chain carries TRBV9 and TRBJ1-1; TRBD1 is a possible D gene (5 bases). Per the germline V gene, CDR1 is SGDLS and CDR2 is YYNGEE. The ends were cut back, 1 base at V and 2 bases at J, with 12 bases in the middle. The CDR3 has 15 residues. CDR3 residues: CASSVKGQGNTEAFF. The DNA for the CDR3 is TGTGCCAGCAGCGTAAAAGGGCAGGGAAACACTGAAGCTTTCTTT.

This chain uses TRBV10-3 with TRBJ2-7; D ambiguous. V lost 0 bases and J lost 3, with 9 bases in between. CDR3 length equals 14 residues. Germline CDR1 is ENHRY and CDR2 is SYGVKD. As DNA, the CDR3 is TGTGCCATCAGTGAGTCGCTTTCGTACTACGAGCAGTACTTC. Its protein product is CAISESLSYYEQYF.

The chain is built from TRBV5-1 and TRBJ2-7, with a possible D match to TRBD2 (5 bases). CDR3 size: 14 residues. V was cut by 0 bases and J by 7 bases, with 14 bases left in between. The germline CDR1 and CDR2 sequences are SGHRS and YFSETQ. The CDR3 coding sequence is TGCGCCAGCAGCTTGGCCCCTGAACGGGAAGAGCAGTACTTC. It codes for CASSLAPEREEQYF. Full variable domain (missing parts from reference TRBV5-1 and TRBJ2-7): KAGVTQTPRYLIKTRGQQVTLSCSPISGHRSVSWYQQTPGQGLQFLFEYFSETQRNKGNFPGRFSGRQFSNSRSEMNVSTLELGDSALYLCASSLAPEREEQYFGPGTRLTVT.

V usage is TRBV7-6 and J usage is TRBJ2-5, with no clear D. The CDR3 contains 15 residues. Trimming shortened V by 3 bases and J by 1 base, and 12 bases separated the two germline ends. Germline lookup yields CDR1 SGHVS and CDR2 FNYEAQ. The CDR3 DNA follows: TGTGCCAGCAGCTTTCCATTTTTTGCCCAAGAGACCCAGTACTTC. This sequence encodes CASSFPFFAQETQYF.

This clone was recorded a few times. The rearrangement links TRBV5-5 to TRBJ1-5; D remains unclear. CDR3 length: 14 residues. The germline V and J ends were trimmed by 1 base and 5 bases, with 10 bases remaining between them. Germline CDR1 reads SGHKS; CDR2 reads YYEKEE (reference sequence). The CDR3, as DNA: TGTGCCAGCAGCTTGTTGGCAGACCATCAGCCCCAGCATTTT. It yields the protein CASSLLADHQPQHF.

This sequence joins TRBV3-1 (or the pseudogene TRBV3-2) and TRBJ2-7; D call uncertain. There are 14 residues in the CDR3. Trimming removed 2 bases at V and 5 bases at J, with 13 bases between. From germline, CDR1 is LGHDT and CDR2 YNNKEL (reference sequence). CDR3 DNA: TGTGCCAGCAGCCAATCGTTAGAAACCCACGAGCAGTACTTC. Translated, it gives CASSQSLETHEQYF.

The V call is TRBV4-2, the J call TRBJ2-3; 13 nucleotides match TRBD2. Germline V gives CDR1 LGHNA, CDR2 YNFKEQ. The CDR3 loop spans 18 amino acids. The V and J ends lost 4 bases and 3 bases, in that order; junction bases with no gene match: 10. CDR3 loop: CASSPKPTGLAGTDTQYF. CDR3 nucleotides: TGTGCCAGCAGCCCGAAGCCCACGGGACTAGCGGGGACAGATACGCAGTATTTT.

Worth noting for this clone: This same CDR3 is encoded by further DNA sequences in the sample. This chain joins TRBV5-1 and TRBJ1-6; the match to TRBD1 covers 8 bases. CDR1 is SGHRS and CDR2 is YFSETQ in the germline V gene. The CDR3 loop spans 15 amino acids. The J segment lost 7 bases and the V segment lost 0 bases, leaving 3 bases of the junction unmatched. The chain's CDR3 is CASSLGTGGNSPLHF. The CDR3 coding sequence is TGCGCCAGCAGCTTGGGTACAGGGGGAAATTCACCCCTCCACTTT.

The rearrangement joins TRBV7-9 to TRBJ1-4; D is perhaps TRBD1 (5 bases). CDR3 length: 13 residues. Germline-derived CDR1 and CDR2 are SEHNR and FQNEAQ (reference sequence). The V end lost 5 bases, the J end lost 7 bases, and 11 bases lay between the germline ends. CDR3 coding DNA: TGTGCCAGCAGCAAAGGGGCGGCTGAAAAACTGTTTTTT. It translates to CASSKGAAEKLFF.

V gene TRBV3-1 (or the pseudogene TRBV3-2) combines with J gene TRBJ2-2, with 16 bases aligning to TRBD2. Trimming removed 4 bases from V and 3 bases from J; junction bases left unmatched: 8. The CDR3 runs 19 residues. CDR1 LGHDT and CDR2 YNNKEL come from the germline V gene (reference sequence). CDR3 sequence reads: CASSRGTSGGAAYTGELFF. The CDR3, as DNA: TGTGCCAGCAGCCGTGGGACTAGCGGGGGGGCCGCCTACACCGGGGAGCTGTTTTTT.

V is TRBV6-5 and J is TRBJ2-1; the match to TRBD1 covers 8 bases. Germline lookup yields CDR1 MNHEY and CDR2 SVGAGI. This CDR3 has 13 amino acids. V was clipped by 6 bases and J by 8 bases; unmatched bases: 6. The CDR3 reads CASSRDRRYEQFF. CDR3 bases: TGTGCCAGCAGCCGGGACAGGCGGTATGAGCAGTTCTTC.